The 14 T cell receptor beta chains below were found in one sample sequenced in a study of T cell responses to AZD1222 COVID-19 vaccine. Repertoires were generated with immunoSEQ multiplex PCR, while TCRdb's copy carries only in-frame clones and drops some. The sample records 70,000 to 100,000 clones, roughly 88% being singletons. The sample was peripheral blood, taken 28 days after the second AZD1222 dose. Receptors originate from an adult who received the AZD1222 COVID-19 vaccine.

This clone was seen just once. This chain connects TRBV2 to TRBJ1-6; D is ambiguous. Germline CDR1 is SNHLY and CDR2 is FYNNEI. V lost 6 bases and J 6 bases, leaving 21 bases between the germline ends. This CDR3 spans 17 amino acids. The CDR3 DNA reads as TGTGCCAGCAGGGAGAGGTTCGCTAGCGGCCCTAATTCACCCCTCCACTTT. This codes for CASRERFASGPNSPLHF.

J is TRBJ1-2 and V is TRBV6-5; unclear D gene. In germline, CDR1 is MNHEY, CDR2 SVGAGI. The ends were cut back, 0 bases at V and 4 bases at J, with 6 bases in the middle. This CDR3 has 13 amino acids. In nucleotides, the CDR3 is TGTGCCAGCAGTTACTCCGGGAGCTATGGCTACACCTTC. Its translation is CASSYSGSYGYTF.

The gene calls are TRBV28 and TRBJ1-4; 7 positions agree with TRBD1. Germline V gene data show CDR1 as MDHEN and CDR2 as SYDVKM. This CDR3 has 15 residues. The V segment lost 7 bases and the J segment 7 bases; nucleotides outside the gene matches: 12. CDR3 in amino acids: CASKTPGQLSEKLFF. The CDR3 region has the DNA TGTGCCAGCAAAACCCCGGGACAGCTAAGTGAAAAACTGTTTTTT.

In DNA form, the CDR3 reads TGTGCCAGCAGTCGACTAGCGGGAGTTACCGATGAGCAGTTCTTC. It yields the protein CASSRLAGVTDEQFF. The chain is built from TRBV28 and TRBJ2-1; TRBD2 agrees at 12 bases. Germline CDR1 MDHEN, CDR2 SYDVKM. The CDR3 consists of 15 residues. J gave up 8 bases and V 5 bases, and 7 bases lay outside the gene matches.

This clone was seen once. The CDR3 here is CASSVIQGALTEAFF. The CDR3 coding sequence is TGCGCCAGCAGCGTTATACAGGGGGCGCTCACTGAAGCTTTCTTT. The rearrangement uses TRBV5-1 and TRBJ1-1; 9 bases are shared with TRBD1. Germline loops: CDR1 SGHRS, CDR2 YFSETQ. This CDR3 region has 15 residues. Germline trimming cut 4 bases from V and 4 bases from J; bases unmatched to any gene: 8.

The chain couples TRBV30 to TRBJ2-7; D may correspond to TRBD1 or TRBD2 (6 bases each). The germline gives CDR1 GTSNPN, CDR2 SVGIG (reference sequence). V lost 1 base to trimming and J lost 4 bases, with 11 bases between them. The CDR3 runs 13 residues. The CDR3 DNA reads as TGTGCCTGGAGTGGTCAGGGGACTTACGAGCAGTACTTC. It encodes CAWSGQGTYEQYF.

This chain links TRBV5-6 with TRBJ1-4; D unresolved. Trimming took 4 bases from V and 7 from J, leaving 20 bases between them. The length of the CDR3 is 16 residues. CDR1 and CDR2 (germline): SGHDT, YYEEEE. The CDR3 is CASSENFGRSGEKLFF. Here the CDR3 DNA reads TGTGCCAGCAGCGAGAATTTTGGCCGTAGCGGTGAAAAACTGTTTTTT.

The chain is built from TRBV28 and TRBJ1-2; D ambiguous. CDR1 is MDHEN and CDR2 is SYDVKM in the germline V gene. V was cut by 5 bases and J by 7 bases, with 23 bases left in between. This CDR3 spans 16 amino acids. The CDR3 protein is CASSPADARPVSGYTF. As DNA, the CDR3 is TGTGCCAGCAGTCCCGCGGACGCGCGACCCGTGAGTGGCTACACCTTC.

This chain connects TRBV9 to TRBJ1-4, with TRBD1 matching over 8 bases. Germline trimming cut 4 bases from V and 4 bases from J; bases unmatched to any gene: 6. The CDR3 sequence is 15 residues long. The germline V gene has CDR1 SGDLS and CDR2 YYNGEE. The CDR3 reads CASSFQGAGNEKLFF. The CDR3 nucleotides read TGTGCCAGCAGCTTCCAGGGGGCAGGTAATGAAAAACTGTTTTTT.

The V and J genes are TRBV10-3 and TRBJ2-3; TRBD2 matches at 8 bases. Germline CDR1 ENHRY, CDR2 SYGVKD. CDR3 size: 16 residues. V lost 4 bases, J lost 4 bases, and 10 bases stayed unmatched. The CDR3 loop is CAISASSGRGADTQYF. The CDR3 bases are TGTGCCATCAGTGCTTCGAGCGGGAGAGGTGCAGATACGCAGTATTTT.

A single count supports this clone. The chain links TRBV6-5 to TRBJ1-5; 8 bases are shared with TRBD1. The CDR3 runs to 15 residues. Trimming cost V 7 bases and J 1 base; bases outside gene matches: 6. Germline loops: CDR1 MNHEY, CDR2 SVGAGI. CDR3 region: CASIKDRVSNQPQHF. The DNA of the CDR3 is TGTGCCAGCATTAAGGACAGGGTAAGCAATCAGCCCCAGCATTTT.

V is TRBV11-3 and J is TRBJ2-1, with 7 bases fitting TRBD2. The CDR3 length is 14 residues. V lost 5 bases to trimming and J lost 5 bases; unmatched junction nucleotides: 6. Germline V gives CDR1 SGHNT, CDR2 YENEEA. The DNA for the CDR3 is TGTGCCAGCAGCCAACTAGCGACACACAATGAGCAGTTCTTC. Translating gives CASSQLATHNEQFF.

The rearrangement uses TRBV28 and TRBJ1-1, with 12 bases matching TRBD1. Germline-derived CDR1 and CDR2 are MDHEN and SYDVKM. The junction had 9 bases not matched to a gene; V was cut back by 2 bases and J by 5 bases. This CDR3 comprises 17 residues. The CDR3 region has the DNA TGTGCCAGCAGTTTAATCGGGACAGGGGGCAGGGGGACTGAAGCTTTCTTT. It translates to CASSLIGTGGRGTEAFF.

The chain couples TRBV24-1 to TRBJ1-2; possible D gene TRBD1, 5 bases. There are 13 residues in the CDR3. V was pared by 7 bases and J by 3 bases, with 11 bases between. The germline CDR1 and CDR2 sequences are KGHDR and SFDVKD. In DNA form, the CDR3 reads TGTGCCACCAGCTATGACAGAGACTATGGCTACACCTTC. Encoded protein: CATSYDRDYGYTF.